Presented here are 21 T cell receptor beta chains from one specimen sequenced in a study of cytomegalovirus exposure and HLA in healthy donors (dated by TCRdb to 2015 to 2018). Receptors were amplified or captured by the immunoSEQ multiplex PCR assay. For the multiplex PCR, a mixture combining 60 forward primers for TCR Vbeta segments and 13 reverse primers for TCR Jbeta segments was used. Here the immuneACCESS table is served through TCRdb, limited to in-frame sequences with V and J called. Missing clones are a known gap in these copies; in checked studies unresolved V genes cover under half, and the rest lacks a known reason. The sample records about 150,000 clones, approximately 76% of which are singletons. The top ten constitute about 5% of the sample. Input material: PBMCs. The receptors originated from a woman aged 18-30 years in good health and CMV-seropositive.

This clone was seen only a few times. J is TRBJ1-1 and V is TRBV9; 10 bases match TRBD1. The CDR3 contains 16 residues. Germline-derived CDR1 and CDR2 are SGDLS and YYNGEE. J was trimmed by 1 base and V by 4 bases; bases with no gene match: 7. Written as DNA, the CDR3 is TGTGCCAGCAGCCCAGGGACAGGGGTGCGGAACACTGAAGCTTTCTTT. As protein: CASSPGTGVRNTEAFF. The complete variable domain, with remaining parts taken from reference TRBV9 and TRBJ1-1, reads DSGVTQTPKHLITATGQRVTLRCSPRSGDLSVYWYQQSLDQGLQFLIQYYNGEERAKGNILERFSAQQFPDLHSELNLSSLELGDSALYFCASSPGTGVRNTEAFFGQGTRLTVV.

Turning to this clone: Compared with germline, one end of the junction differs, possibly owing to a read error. The CDR3 here is CASSLGWLGRETQYF. The DNA of the CDR3 is TGTGCTAGCAGCTTAGGTTGGCTGGGGCGGGAGACCCAGTACTTC. The chain recombines TRBV7-7 with TRBJ2-5, with a weak D call TRBD1 (5 bases). CDR1 SSHAT and CDR2 FNYEAQ come from the germline V gene (reference sequence). This CDR3 has 15 amino acids.

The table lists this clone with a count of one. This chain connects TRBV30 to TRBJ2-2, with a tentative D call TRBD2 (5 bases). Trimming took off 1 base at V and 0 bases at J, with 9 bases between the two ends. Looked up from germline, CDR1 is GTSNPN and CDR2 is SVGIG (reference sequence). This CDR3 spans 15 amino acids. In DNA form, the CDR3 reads TGTGCCTGGAGTGCGGGGTCCGCGAACACCGGGGAGCTGTTTTTT. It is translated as CAWSAGSANTGELFF.

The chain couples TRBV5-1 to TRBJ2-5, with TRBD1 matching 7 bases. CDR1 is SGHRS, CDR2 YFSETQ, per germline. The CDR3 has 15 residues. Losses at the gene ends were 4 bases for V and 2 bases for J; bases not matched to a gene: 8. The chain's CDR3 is CASSAGTAGQETQYF. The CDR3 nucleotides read TGCGCCAGCAGCGCCGGGACAGCCGGTCAAGAGACCCAGTACTTC.

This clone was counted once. This CDR3 is CASSHGGGITQHF. CDR3 DNA sequence: TGTGCCAGCAGCCACGGAGGAGGTATAACCCAGCATTTT. The V and J genes are TRBV6-1 and TRBJ1-5; D gene unclear. Trimming took 6 bases from V and 11 from J, leaving 17 bases between them. CDR1 is MNHNS, CDR2 SASEGT, per germline. The CDR3 has 13 residues.

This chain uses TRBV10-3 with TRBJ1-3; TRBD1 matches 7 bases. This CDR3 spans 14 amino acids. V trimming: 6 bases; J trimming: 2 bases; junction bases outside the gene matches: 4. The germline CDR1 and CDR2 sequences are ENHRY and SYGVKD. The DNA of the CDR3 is TGTGCCATCAGCCCCGGGACAGCTGGAAACACCATATATTTT. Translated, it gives CAISPGTAGNTIYF.

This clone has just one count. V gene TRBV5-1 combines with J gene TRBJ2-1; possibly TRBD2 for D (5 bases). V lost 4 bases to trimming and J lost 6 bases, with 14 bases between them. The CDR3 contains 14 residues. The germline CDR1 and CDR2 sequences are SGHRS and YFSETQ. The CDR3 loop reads CASSGLDPPNEQFF. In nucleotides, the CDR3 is TGCGCCAGCAGCGGACTGGATCCCCCCAATGAGCAGTTCTTC.

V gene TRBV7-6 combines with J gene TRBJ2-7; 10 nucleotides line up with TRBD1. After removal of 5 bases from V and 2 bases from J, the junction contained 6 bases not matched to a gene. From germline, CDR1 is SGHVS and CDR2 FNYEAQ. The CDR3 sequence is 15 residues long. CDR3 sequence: CASSLRTGGPYEQYF. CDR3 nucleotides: TGTGCCAGCAGCCTGCGGACAGGGGGTCCCTACGAGCAGTACTTC. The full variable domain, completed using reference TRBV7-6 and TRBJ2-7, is GAGVSQSPRYKVTKRGQDVALRCDPISGHVSLYWYRQALGQGPEFLTYFNYEAQQDKSGLPNDRFSAERPEGSISTLTIQRTEQRDSAMYRCASSLRTGGPYEQYFGPGTRLTVT.

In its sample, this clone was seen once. The CDR3 DNA sequence: TGTGCCAGCTCACCAGCTGCCCGGGAAAAACTGTTTTTT. It is translated as CASSPAAREKLFF. The gene calls are TRBV18 and TRBJ1-4; D ambiguous. CDR3 length: 13 amino acids. Per germline, CDR1 KGHSH and CDR2 LQKENI. V lost 2 bases and J 8 bases, leaving 9 bases between the germline ends. Combining the CDR3 with reference TRBV18 and TRBJ1-4 gives the whole variable domain NAGVMQNPRHLVRRRGQEARLRCSPMKGHSHVYWYRQLPEEGLKFMVYLQKENIIDESGMPKERFSAEFPKEGPSILRIQQVVRGDSAAYFCASSPAAREKLFFGSGTQLSVL.

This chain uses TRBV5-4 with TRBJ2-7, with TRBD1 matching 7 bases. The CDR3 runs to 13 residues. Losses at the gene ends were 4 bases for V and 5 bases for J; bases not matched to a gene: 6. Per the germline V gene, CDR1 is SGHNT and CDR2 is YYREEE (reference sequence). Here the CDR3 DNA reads TGTGCCAGCAGCCAACAGGGGAAACACGAGCAGTACTTC. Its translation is CASSQQGKHEQYF.

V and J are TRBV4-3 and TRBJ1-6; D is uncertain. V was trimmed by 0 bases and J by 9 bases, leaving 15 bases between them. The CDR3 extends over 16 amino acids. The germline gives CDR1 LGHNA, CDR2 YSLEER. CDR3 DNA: TGCGCCAGCAGCCAAGAACTACGTGGAGGGCTTTCACCCCTCCACTTT. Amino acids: CASSQELRGGLSPLHF.

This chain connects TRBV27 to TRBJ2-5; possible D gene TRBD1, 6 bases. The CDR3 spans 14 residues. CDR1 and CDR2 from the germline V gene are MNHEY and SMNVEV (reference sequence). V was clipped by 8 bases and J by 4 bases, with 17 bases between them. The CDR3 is CASPCQGKAETQYF. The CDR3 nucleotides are TGTGCCAGCCCTTGCCAGGGGAAAGCAGAGACCCAGTACTTC.

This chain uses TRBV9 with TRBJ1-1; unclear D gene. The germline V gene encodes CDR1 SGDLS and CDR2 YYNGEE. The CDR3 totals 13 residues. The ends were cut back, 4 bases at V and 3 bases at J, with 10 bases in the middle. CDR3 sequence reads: CASSPGSDTEAFF. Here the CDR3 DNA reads TGTGCCAGCAGCCCCGGGTCGGACACTGAAGCTTTCTTT.

The CDR3 sequence: CASSARSGVQETQYF. For the CDR3, the DNA is TGTGCCAGCAGCGCGCGCTCAGGGGTCCAAGAGACCCAGTACTTC. V gene TRBV9 combines with J gene TRBJ2-5, with D possibly matching TRBD1 (6 bases). The CDR3 sequence is 15 residues long. V was pared by 3 bases and J by 1 base, with 13 bases between. Germline V lookup: CDR1 SGDLS, CDR2 YYNGEE.

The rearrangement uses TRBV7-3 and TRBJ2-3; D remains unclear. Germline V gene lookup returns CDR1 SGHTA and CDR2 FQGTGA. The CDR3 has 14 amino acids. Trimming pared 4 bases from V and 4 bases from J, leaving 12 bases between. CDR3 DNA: TGTGCCAGCAGCTCGGCCGGGTCCTCAGATACGCAGTATTTT. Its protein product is CASSSAGSSDTQYF.

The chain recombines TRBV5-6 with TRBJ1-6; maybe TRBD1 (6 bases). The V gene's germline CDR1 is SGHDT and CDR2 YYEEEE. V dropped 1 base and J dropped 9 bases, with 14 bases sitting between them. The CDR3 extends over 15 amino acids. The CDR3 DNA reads TGTGCCAGCAGCTTGCGTGGACAGTCGGTTTCACCCCTCCACTTT. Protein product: CASSLRGQSVSPLHF.

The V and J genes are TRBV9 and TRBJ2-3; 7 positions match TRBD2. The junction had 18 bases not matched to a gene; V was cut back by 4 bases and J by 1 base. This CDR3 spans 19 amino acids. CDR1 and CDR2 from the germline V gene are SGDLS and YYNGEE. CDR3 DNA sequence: TGTGCCAGCAGCTCCCCCCGCGGCAGCGGGGAGCCGCGCACAGATACGCAGTATTTT. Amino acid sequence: CASSSPRGSGEPRTDTQYF.

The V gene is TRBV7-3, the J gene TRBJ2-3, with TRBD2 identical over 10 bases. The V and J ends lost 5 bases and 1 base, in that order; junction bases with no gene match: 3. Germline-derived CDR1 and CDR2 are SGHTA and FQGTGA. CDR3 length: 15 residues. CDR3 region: CASSTLAGGTDTQYF. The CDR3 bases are TGTGCCAGCAGCACTCTAGCGGGGGGCACAGATACGCAGTATTTT.

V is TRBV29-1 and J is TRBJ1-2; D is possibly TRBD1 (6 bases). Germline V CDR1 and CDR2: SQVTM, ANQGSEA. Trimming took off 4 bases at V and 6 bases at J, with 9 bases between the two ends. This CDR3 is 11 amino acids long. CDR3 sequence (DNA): TGCAGCGTTGGGGGGGGCCATGGCTACACCTTC. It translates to CSVGGGHGYTF.

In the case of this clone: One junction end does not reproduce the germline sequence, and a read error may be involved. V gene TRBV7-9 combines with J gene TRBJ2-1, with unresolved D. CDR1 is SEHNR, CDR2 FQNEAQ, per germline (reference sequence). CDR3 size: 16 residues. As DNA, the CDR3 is TGTTCCAGCAGCTTAGAAGGTCAGGTCATATACAATGAGCAGTTCTTC. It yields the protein CSSSLEGQVIYNEQFF.

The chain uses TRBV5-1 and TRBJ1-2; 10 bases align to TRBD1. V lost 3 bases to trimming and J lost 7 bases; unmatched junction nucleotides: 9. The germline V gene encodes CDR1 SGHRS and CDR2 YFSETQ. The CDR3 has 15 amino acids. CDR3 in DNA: TGCGCCAGCAGCTACGGGGACAGGGGATACGGTGGCTACACCTTC. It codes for CASSYGDRGYGGYTF. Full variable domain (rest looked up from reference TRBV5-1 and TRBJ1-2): KAGVTQTPRYLIKTRGQQVTLSCSPISGHRSVSWYQQTPGQGLQFLFEYFSETQRNKGNFPGRFSGRQFSNSRSEMNVSTLELGDSALYLCASSYGDRGYGGYTFGSGTRLTVV.